Below, 2 T cell receptor beta chains from the same sample are listed, as sequenced in a study of blood T cell repertoires in COVID-19. Clones were read by immunoSEQ multiplex PCR, and TCRdb kept only the in-frame ones, dropping some. The sample yields 20,000 to 25,000 clones, 70% to 90% seen once. Sequencing was performed on peripheral blood. All receptors come from a woman of 80 years or more with active or convalescent COVID-19.

The CDR3 reads CASALEGSSGNTIYF. CDR3 nucleotide sequence: TGTGCCAGCGCCCTCGAGGGATCTTCTGGAAACACCATATATTTT. The rearrangement links TRBV6-5 to TRBJ1-3, with D unclear. V was trimmed by 8 bases and J by 1 base, leaving 15 bases between them. This CDR3 has 15 residues. Germline V lookup: CDR1 MNHEY, CDR2 SVGAGI.

V and J are TRBV9 and TRBJ2-2; 8 nucleotides match TRBD2. The CDR3 is 15 residues long. Looked up from germline, CDR1 is SGDLS and CDR2 is YYNGEE. V lost 3 bases, J lost 8 bases, and 9 bases stayed unmatched. CDR3 sequence: CASSATGLVGGELFF. In nucleotides, the CDR3 is TGTGCCAGCAGCGCAACGGGACTAGTCGGTGGGGAGCTGTTTTTT.